Included here is one TCR beta chain sequence, with context. Its cognate antigen is unknown. Pooling of second doses given at about 4 or about 12 weeks was done. Trimming stripped 4 bases from V and 6 bases from J, with 14 bases between. Germline V gene lookup returns CDR1 SGDLS and CDR2 YYNGEE. There are 15 residues in the CDR3. The repertoire was sequenced with immunoSEQ multiplex PCR; TCRdb's copy has only in-frame clones and lacks some. Here the sample spans some 130,000 clones, approximately 91% being singletons. This entry belongs to a study of T cell responses to AZD1222 COVID-19 vaccine. Study-wide results and caveats: At baseline, seropositivity was found in only a handful of AZD1222 recipients. In a largely white British group with more females than males, clonal diversity was possibly underestimated. Nearly half of spike-specific TCRs reportedly target variant regions that are unmutated in the B.1.351 and B.1.1.7 variants.

The J gene is TRBJ1-6, the V gene TRBV9; weak D call: TRBD1 (5 bases). This material consisted of peripheral blood, taken 28 days after the second AZD1222 dose. This TCR came from an adult who received the AZD1222 COVID-19 vaccine. CDR3 nucleotide sequence: TGTGCCAGCAGCTCATCCGGGGGATTTAATTCACCCCTCCACTTT. This sequence encodes CASSSSGGFNSPLHF.